This T cell receptor (beta chain) was identified in a study of shared clonotypes between healthy human individuals. The CDR3 sequence is 12 residues long. Trimming removed 4 bases at V and 6 bases at J, with 12 bases between. CDR1 GTSNPN and CDR2 SVGIG come from the germline V gene (reference sequence). Sequencing was performed with immunoSEQ multiplex PCR; in TCRdb, only in-frame clones are kept and a portion is missing. The profile shows hundreds of thousands of clones, around 67% of them singletons. Sequenced material: memory CD4+ T cells sorted from blood. Subset specified: CD45RA-negative fraction. The V and J genes are TRBV30 and TRBJ1-1, with D possibly TRBD1 on 5 matching bases. The TCR sequence derives from a woman aged 30 to 39 in good health. CDR3 in amino acids: CAWTVGGAEAFF. Here the CDR3 DNA reads TGTGCCTGGACCGTGGGGGGGGCTGAAGCTTTCTTT.